The 25 T cell receptor beta chains below come from one sample, sequenced in a study of monozygotic twins with inflammatory bowel disease. TCRdb re-analyzed the 5' RACE reads; it lists each CDR3 protein once, without DNA. Here the sample table reports about 380,000 distinct CDR3 sequences. What was sequenced was blood. The source of these receptors is a human donor with ulcerative colitis or Crohn's disease, or a healthy co-twin of an affected twin (not recorded which).

J is TRBJ2-5 and V is TRBV5-1; without DNA, the TCRdb call of TRBD1 cannot be checked. The CDR3 is 15 residues long. Germline loops: CDR1 SGHRS, CDR2 YFSETQ. This CDR3 is CASSLRTANQETQYF.

This rearrangement joins TRBV21-1 to TRBJ2-2; TCRdb's D gene call, TRBD2, goes unchecked for lack of DNA. TRBV21-1 is a pseudogene locus. This CDR3 spans 17 amino acids. The CDR3 reads CASSSCSSGGRVGELFF.

The rearrangement uses TRBV29-1 and TRBJ2-2; the D call of TRBD1 rests on TCRdb alone, since no DNA is present to check it. Germline loops: CDR1 SQVTM, CDR2 ANQGSEA. The CDR3 is 14 residues long. CDR3 residues: CSVQTRTGYGELFF.

V is TRBV20-1 and J is TRBJ2-4; TCRdb outputs TRBD1, but without DNA this stays unchecked. Germline V gives CDR1 DFQATT, CDR2 SNEGSKA (reference sequence). The CDR3 has 14 amino acids. CDR3 residues: CSARQEFPKNIQYF.

The J gene is TRBJ2-1, the V gene TRBV5-1; lacking DNA, the TRBD1 call made by TCRdb goes unchecked. The CDR3 is 16 residues long. CDR1 SGHRS and CDR2 YFSETQ come from the germline V gene. The CDR3 sequence: CASGAERGGGLNEQFF.

The chain carries TRBV5-1 and TRBJ1-2. CDR3 length: 15 amino acids. Germline values: CDR1 SGHRS, CDR2 YFSETQ. The CDR3 reads CASSAHPRQNYGYTF. The variable domain in full, completed from reference TRBV5-1 and TRBJ1-2, reads KAGVTQTPRYLIKTRGQQVTLSCSPISGHRSVSWYQQTPGQGLQFLFEYFSETQRNKGNFPGRFSGRQFSNSRSEMNVSTLELGDSALYLCASSAHPRQNYGYTFGSGTRLTVV.

The chain recombines TRBV7-2 with TRBJ2-5. The CDR3 loop spans 12 amino acids. Germline V gene sequence: CDR1 SGHTA, CDR2 FQGNSA. The CDR3 here is CASSYKGETQYF.

The chain joins TRBV7-2 to TRBJ1-1; the D call of TRBD1 rests on TCRdb alone, since no DNA is present to check it. Germline V lookup: CDR1 SGHTA, CDR2 FQGNSA. The CDR3 has 15 residues. The CDR3 sequence: CASTLRVGAGIEAFF.

The V gene is TRBV2, the J gene TRBJ1-4; TCRdb proposes TRBD1, but this gene call is untestable without DNA. From germline, CDR1 is SNHLY and CDR2 FYNNEI. CDR3 size: 16 residues. CDR3 residues: CASSSGTAPKREKLFF.

CDR3 sequence: CASSLLSGTSDTQYF. The genes are TRBV12-3 or TRBV12-4 and TRBJ2-3; the D call from TCRdb, TRBD2, cannot be confirmed without DNA. The CDR3 runs 15 residues.

The chain employs TRBV20-1 and TRBJ2-7; the D call from TCRdb, TRBD1, cannot be confirmed without DNA. Germline lookup yields CDR1 DFQATT and CDR2 SNEGSKA (reference sequence). The CDR3 spans 13 residues. This CDR3 is CRATGTVLYEQYF.

V gene TRBV19 combines with J gene TRBJ2-3; TCRdb's D call of TRBD1 is untestable without DNA. CDR3 length: 16 residues. The germline CDR1 and CDR2 sequences are LNHDA and SQIVND (reference sequence). CDR3 in amino acids: CASSISHRGATDTQYF.

The rearrangement joins TRBV6-2 or TRBV6-3 to TRBJ2-7. Germline V gene lookup returns CDR1 MNHEY and CDR2 SVGEGT. The CDR3 totals 15 residues. Here the CDR3 reads CASTYSSTTTYEQYF.

The chain employs TRBV6-5 and TRBJ2-1; TCRdb proposes TRBD1, but this gene call is untestable without DNA. The CDR3 runs 18 residues. The germline CDR1 and CDR2 sequences are MNHEY and SVGAGI. The CDR3: CASSYSITQGSGYNEQFF.

The chain employs TRBV7-2 and TRBJ2-7. This CDR3 contains 16 residues. In germline, CDR1 is SGHTA, CDR2 FQGNSA. CDR3 region: CASSSGVVHVPYEQYF.

Here the CDR3 reads CASSLEVRSSPLHF. The chain links TRBV7-2 to TRBJ1-6. CDR1 and CDR2 from the germline V gene are SGHTA and FQGNSA. This CDR3 has 14 residues.

V and J are TRBV10-3 and TRBJ2-5; TCRdb calls TRBD1, which cannot be checked without DNA. Germline V gene lookup returns CDR1 ENHRY and CDR2 SYGVKD. This CDR3 has 16 residues. CDR3 region: CAISPQGDSFQETQYF.

The V gene is TRBV28, the J gene TRBJ2-5; absent DNA, TCRdb's TRBD1 call cannot be checked. Per the germline V gene, CDR1 is MDHEN and CDR2 is SYDVKM. The CDR3 covers 14 residues. CDR3 in amino acids: CASSLVGVVETQYF.

The chain uses TRBV4-3 and TRBJ2-5; TCRdb's assignment of TRBD1 cannot be checked, as there is no DNA. The germline gives CDR1 LGHNA, CDR2 YSLEER. The CDR3 has 15 residues. The CDR3 sequence is CASSQDRDAEETQYF.

The chain carries TRBV7-2 and TRBJ2-5; TCRdb names TRBD1, which stays unverified in the absence of DNA. This CDR3 region has 15 residues. Germline values: CDR1 SGHTA, CDR2 FQGNSA. The CDR3 here is CASSLQQGSQETQHF. Full variable domain (missing parts from reference TRBV7-2 and TRBJ2-5): GAGVSQSPSNKVTEKGKDVELRCDPISGHTALYWYRQSLGQGLEFLIYFQGNSAPDKSGLPSDRFSAERTGGSVSTLTIQRTQQEDSAVYLCASSLQQGSQETQHFGPGTRLLVL.

The gene calls are TRBV30 and TRBJ2-1; lacking DNA, the TRBD1 call made by TCRdb goes unchecked. The germline gives CDR1 GTSNPN, CDR2 SVGIG (reference sequence). This CDR3 is built from 15 residues. The CDR3 loop reads CAWSVGTGHYNEQFF.

J is TRBJ2-1 and V is TRBV7-3; with no DNA, the TCRdb D assignment of TRBD1 cannot be verified. This CDR3 comprises 13 residues. Germline V gene sequence: CDR1 SGHTA, CDR2 FQGTGA. This CDR3 is CASSGGVHNEQFF.

This chain uses TRBV7-2 with TRBJ1-1; TCRdb reports TRBD1, a call that lacks DNA to check it against. The CDR3 length is 14 residues. Germline V gene sequence: CDR1 SGHTA, CDR2 FQGNSA. CDR3 loop: CASSSPPGSTEAFF.

The chain couples TRBV7-2 to TRBJ2-7; TCRdb picks TRBD1, but there is no DNA to check that call. The CDR3 extends over 16 amino acids. Germline CDR1 SGHTA, CDR2 FQGNSA. The CDR3 region is CASSLGPWRSSYEQYF.

The V call is TRBV10-3, the J call TRBJ2-5; the D call of TRBD1 rests on TCRdb alone, since no DNA is present to check it. The CDR3 is 16 residues long. Per germline, CDR1 ENHRY and CDR2 SYGVKD. The CDR3 region is CAISERPQGAEETQYF.